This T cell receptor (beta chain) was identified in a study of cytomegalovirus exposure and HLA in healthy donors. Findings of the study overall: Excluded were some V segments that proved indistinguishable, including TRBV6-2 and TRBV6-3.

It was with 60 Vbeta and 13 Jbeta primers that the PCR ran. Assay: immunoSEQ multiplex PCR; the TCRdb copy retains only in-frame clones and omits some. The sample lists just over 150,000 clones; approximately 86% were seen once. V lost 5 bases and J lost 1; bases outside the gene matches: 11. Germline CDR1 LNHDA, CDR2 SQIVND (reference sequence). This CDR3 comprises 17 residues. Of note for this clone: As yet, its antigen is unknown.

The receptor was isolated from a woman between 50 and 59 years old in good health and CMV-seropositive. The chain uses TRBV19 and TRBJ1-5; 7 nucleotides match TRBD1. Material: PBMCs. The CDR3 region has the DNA TGTGCCAGTAGTCCCGTCGGACAGGCCACCAGCAATCAGCCCCAGCATTTT. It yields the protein CASSPVGQATSNQPQHF.